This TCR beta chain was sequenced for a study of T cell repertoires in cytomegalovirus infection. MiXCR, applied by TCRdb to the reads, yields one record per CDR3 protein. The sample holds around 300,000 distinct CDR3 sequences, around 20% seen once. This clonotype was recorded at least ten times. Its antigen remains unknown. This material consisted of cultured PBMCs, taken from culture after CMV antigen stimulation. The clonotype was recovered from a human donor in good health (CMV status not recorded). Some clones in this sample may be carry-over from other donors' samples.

The CDR3 bases are TGTGCCAGCAGCTTAGAGCAAGAGGACACTGAAGCTTTCTTT. Translating it yields CASSLEQEDTEAFF. This rearrangement joins TRBV7-8 to TRBJ1-1; no firm D call. The CDR3 totals 14 residues. Trimming took off 1 base at V and 3 bases at J, with 9 bases between the two ends. Germline loops: CDR1 SGHVS, CDR2 FQNEAQ.